The following is a T cell receptor (beta chain) sequence with its context. The table came from immunoSEQ multiplex PCR; TCRdb's copy has only in-frame clones and leaves some out. The table lists around 100,000 clones, approximately 90% of them singletons. The data stem from a study of blood T cell repertoires in COVID-19. CDR1 LGHDT and CDR2 YNNKEL come from the germline V gene (reference sequence). Trimming cost V 4 bases and J 11 bases, with 20 bases left between them. CDR3 size: 14 residues. The J gene is TRBJ1-1, the V gene TRBV3-1 (or the pseudogene TRBV3-2); no clear D. Specimen: peripheral blood. This TCR was recovered from a man in his forties or fifties in a cohort sampled during active COVID-19. CDR3 coding DNA: TGTGCCAGCAGCCCCGTGGCGGGTCCTTCCCGGGCTTTCTTT. Translating it yields CASSPVAGPSRAFF.